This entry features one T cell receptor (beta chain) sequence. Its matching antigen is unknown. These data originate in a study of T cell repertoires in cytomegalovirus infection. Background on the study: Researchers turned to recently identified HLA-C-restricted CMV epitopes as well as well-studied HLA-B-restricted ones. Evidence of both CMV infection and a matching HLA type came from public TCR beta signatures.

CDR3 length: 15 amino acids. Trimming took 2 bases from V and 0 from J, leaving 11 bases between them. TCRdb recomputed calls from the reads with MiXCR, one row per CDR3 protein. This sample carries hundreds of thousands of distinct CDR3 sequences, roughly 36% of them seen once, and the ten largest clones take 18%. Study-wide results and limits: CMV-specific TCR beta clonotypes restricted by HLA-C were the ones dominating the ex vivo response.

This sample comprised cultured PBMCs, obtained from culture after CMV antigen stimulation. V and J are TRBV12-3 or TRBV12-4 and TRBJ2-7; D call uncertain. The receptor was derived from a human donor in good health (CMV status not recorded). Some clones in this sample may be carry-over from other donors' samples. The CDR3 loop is CASSLNGAPSYEQYF. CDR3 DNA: TGTGCCAGCAGTTTAAACGGCGCTCCCTCCTACGAGCAGTACTTC.